In this sample, the clone carrying this TCR beta chain turned up many times. Its specificity is unknown. Amplification of the TCR beta CDR3 regions used RNA transcripts (as template). Second-round multiplex PCR came after first-round RT-PCR with HTBI primers. TCRdb re-called the multiplex PCR reads through MiXCR, storing one row per CDR3 protein. The sample lists 400,000 to 500,000 distinct CDR3 sequences, roughly 21% seen once, with approximately 3.2% in the top ten. The sample comes from a study of Graves' ophthalmopathy and Graves' hyperthyroidism. Regarding the study as a whole: Blood samples also showed most expanded thyroid clonotypes exceeding 0.001 frequency.

V dropped 3 bases and J dropped 10; count of bases not matched to a gene: 10. The CDR3 spans 13 residues. Germline V CDR1 and CDR2: GTSNPN, SVGIG (reference sequence). Stable hyperthyroidism denotes an absence of ophthalmopathy throughout 18 months of follow-up. The study recruited hyperthyroidism patients aged 18 to 65 who were newly diagnosed, under 2 months' duration. Sequenced material: peripheral blood. The clonotype originates from a woman aged 18-29 years with stable Graves' hyperthyroidism. The chain is built from TRBV30 and TRBJ1-1; 8 bases agree with TRBD1. CDR3 DNA sequence: TGTGCCTGGAGCCCGAGCAGGGGGCACGGAGCTTTCTTT. It translates to CAWSPSRGHGAFF.